This T cell receptor (beta chain) was sequenced in a study of beta chain features in type 1 diabetes. The germline CDR1 and CDR2 sequences are SGHRS and YFSETQ. The ends were cut back, 1 base at V and 8 bases at J, with 7 bases in the middle. CDR3 length: 12 residues. Concerning this clone itself: The identical CDR3 is also encoded by other nucleotide sequences in the sample.

Every bit of the isolated RNA underwent reverse transcription, so sequencing read expressed TCRB transcripts. Using immunoSEQ multiplex PCR, the repertoire was profiled, and TCRdb retains in-frame clones only, with some absent. Of hundreds of thousands of clones listed, roughly 30% are singletons. Specimen: naive CD4+ T cells from blood. This chain connects TRBV5-1 to TRBJ2-1; D gene uncertain. The clonotype originates from a man aged 18 to 35 in good health. The CDR3 DNA reads as TGCGCCAGCAGCTTGACTTGGGATGAGCAGTTCTTC. Protein sequence: CASSLTWDEQFF.